Listed below are T cell receptor beta chains from one sample, sequenced in a study of cytomegalovirus exposure and HLA in healthy donors. The repertoire was sequenced with immunoSEQ multiplex PCR; TCRdb's copy has only in-frame clones and lacks some. The data hold about 130,000 clones, with about 78% observed a single time. Specimen: PBMCs. Receptors originate from a female donor in good health and CMV-seronegative. CDR3s include the opening cysteine and the closing phenylalanine or tryptophan. Fields, in order: D gene, J gene, V gene, clone size, CDR3 DNA, CDR3 protein. The D gene is left open where the match is weak. Clone sizes are given selectively: once, few, many, or a class where the clone is expanded.

TRBD1 | TRBJ1-2 | TRBV5-1 | . | TGCGCCAGCAGCTCAAGGACAGGGACCAACTATGGCTACACCTTC | CASSSRTGTNYGYTF
. | TRBJ2-5 | TRBV4-1 | . | TGCGCCAGCAGCCAAGATCCGGGGTCAAAAGAGACCCAGTACTTC | CASSQDPGSKETQYF
. | TRBJ2-5 | TRBV28 | . | TGTGCCAGCAGCCCTAGGAACCCCCAAGAGACCCAGTACTTC | CASSPRNPQETQYF
TRBD2 | TRBJ2-1 | TRBV5-5 | . | TGTGCCAGCAGCTCCTCCGGGACTAGCGGGAGAGGATCCTACAATGAGCAGTTCTTC | CASSSSGTSGRGSYNEQFF
TRBD1 | TRBJ1-2 | TRBV28 | once | TGTGCCAGCAGTTTCCGGGACAGGGCCTATGGCTACACCTTC | CASSFRDRAYGYTF
. | TRBJ2-2 | TRBV27 | few | TGTGCCAGCAGTTTCGTGATAACAGCCCTAAACACCGGGGAGCTGTTTTTT | CASSFVITALNTGELFF
TRBD1 | TRBJ2-1 | TRBV5-4 | . | TGTGCCAGCAGCCAACAGGGGATCGACAATGAGCAGTTCTTC | CASSQQGIDNEQFF
TRBD2 | TRBJ2-7 | TRBV13 | . | TGTGCCAGCAGCAGTGGACCGCGGGAGGGTTTCGACGAGCAGTACTTC | CASSSGPREGFDEQYF
TRBD1 | TRBJ2-5 | TRBV5-8 | . | TGTGCCAGCAGCTCAACCGGGACAGGGGTCCAAGAGACCCAGTACTTC | CASSSTGTGVQETQYF
TRBD2 | TRBJ2-1 | TRBV7-8 | . | TGTGCCAGCAGCTATAGCGGGGGACACGACAATGAGCAGTTCTTC | CASSYSGGHDNEQFF
. | TRBJ2-7 | TRBV11-3 | . | TGTGCCAGCAGCTTAGCCGCTACCTACGAGCAGTACTTC | CASSLAATYEQYF
TRBD1 | TRBJ1-1 | TRBV19 | once | TGTGCCAGTAGTTCACCGGACAGGGTAGGTACCACTGAAGCTTTCTTT | CASSSPDRVGTTEAFF
. | TRBJ2-7 | TRBV27 | few | TGTGCCAGCAGTTTATCGAGTGGGGGGTGGGACGAGCAGTACTTC | CASSLSSGGWDEQYF
. | TRBJ1-1 | TRBV5-8 | . | TGTGCCAGCAGCCTTTTCGGGGGATCTGAAGCTTTCTTT | CASSLFGGSEAFF
. | TRBJ1-5 | TRBV13 | . | TGTGCCAGCAGCTCCTCAGGGTCGGCTCAGCCCCAGCATTTT | CASSSSGSAQPQHF
TRBD1 | TRBJ1-5 | TRBV19 | . | TGTGCCAGTAGCCCACCGGACAGGGCGTCGTGGAATCAGCCCCAGCATTTT | CASSPPDRASWNQPQHF
TRBD1 | TRBJ1-2 | TRBV7-9 | . | TGTGCCAGCAGCTCTGGACAGGGCGAGCTTGGCTACACCTTC | CASSSGQGELGYTF
TRBD1 | TRBJ2-6 | TRBV4-1 | . | TGCGCCAGCAGCCAAATCTCTAATGTACAGGGGTCGAGCTCTGGGGCCAACGTCCTGACTTTC | CASSQISNVQGSSSGANVLTF
TRBD2 | TRBJ2-1 | TRBV6-6 | . | TGTGCCAGCAGCCTCCGGGGGGACTTGAAAAATGAGCAGTTCTTC | CASSLRGDLKNEQFF
TRBD1 | TRBJ2-3 | TRBV9 | few | TGTGCCAGCAGCGCAGGACAGGGCACAGATACGCAGTATTTT | CASSAGQGTDTQYF
TRBD2 | TRBJ2-1 | TRBV11-3 | . | TGTGCCAGCAGCCGTGGGACTAGCGGGAGGGATGAGCAGTTCTTC | CASSRGTSGRDEQFF
. | TRBJ1-1 | TRBV15 | . | TGTGCCACCAGCAGAGATAAAGGGGCAAACACTGAAGCTTTCTTT | CATSRDKGANTEAFF
TRBD2 | TRBJ2-5 | TRBV7-9 | . | TGTGCCAGCAGCCCGACTAGCGTTCAAGAGACCCAGTACTTC | CASSPTSVQETQYF
. | TRBJ2-5 | TRBV5-1 | . | TGCGCCAGCAGCTTGGACGGAGAGACCCAGTACTTC | CASSLDGETQYF
. | TRBJ2-5 | TRBV7-9 | once | TGTGCCAGCAGCCACGGCGGGGGCAATGGGGAGACCCAGTACTTC | CASSHGGGNGETQYF
TRBD1 | TRBJ2-2 | TRBV2 | once | TGTGCCAGCGAAACTTCCGGGACAGGGACCGGGGAGCTGTTTTTT | CASETSGTGTGELFF
TRBD1 | TRBJ1-1 | TRBV4-1 | . | TGCGCCAGCAGCGAAGTGGGACAGGTTTTAGGGGCTGAAGCTTTCTTT | CASSEVGQVLGAEAFF
TRBD1 | TRBJ1-6 | TRBV6-6 | . | TGTGCCACGGGGACAGGGATTTCACCCCTCCACTTT | CATGTGISPLHF
TRBD2 | TRBJ2-3 | TRBV18 | . | TGTGCCAGCTCACCCCAACTAGCGGGAGCGGATACGCAGTATTTT | CASSPQLAGADTQYF
TRBD1 | TRBJ2-7 | TRBV9 | few | TGTGCCAGCAGCGTAGGGGCAGGGGGCTACGAGCAGTACTTC | CASSVGAGGYEQYF
TRBD1 | TRBJ1-6 | TRBV6-1 | . | TGTGCCAGCAGCGAAATGGCCGGGACAGTGGTACCCCTCCACTTT | CASSEMAGTVVPLHF
. | TRBJ2-4 | TRBV7-9 | . | TGTGCCAGCAGCCCCGAGGGTGGAGCCCGATCCAAAAACATTCAGTACTTC | CASSPEGGARSKNIQYF
TRBD2 | TRBJ2-1 | TRBV6-1 | once | TGTGCCAGCACGAGGGGACTAACGAGAAACAATGAGCAGTTCTTC | CASTRGLTRNNEQFF
. | TRBJ1-2 | TRBV5-1 | . | TGCGCCAGCAACTCGGAGGGCGCGGGTTATGGCTACACCTTC | CASNSEGAGYGYTF
. | TRBJ1-2 | TRBV25-1 | . | TGTGCCAGCAGTAACACCGGGGGTAACTATGGCTACACCTTC | CASSNTGGNYGYTF
TRBD2 | TRBJ2-3 | TRBV28 | . | TGTGCCAGCAGTTTAGGAGGGAGGGCCGGGTGGGATACGCAGTATTTT | CASSLGGRAGWDTQYF
TRBD2 | TRBJ2-7 | TRBV5-6 | once | TGTGCCAGCAGCTTTCTAGCGGGAGGGCCTCTCGATCGCGAGCAGTACTTC | CASSFLAGGPLDREQYF
. | TRBJ1-1 | TRBV5-1 | . | TGCGCCAGCAGCTTGGGGCTCGATATGTACACTGAAGCTTTCTTT | CASSLGLDMYTEAFF
. | TRBJ1-1 | TRBV5-1 | . | TGCGCCAGCAGCTTGTCTAATCTGAACACTGAAGCTTTCTTT | CASSLSNLNTEAFF
. | TRBJ2-1 | TRBV7-6 | few | TGTGCCAGCAGCTTAGTACTAGCTGGGGACAATGAGCAGTTCTTC | CASSLVLAGDNEQFF
TRBD2 | TRBJ2-5 | TRBV30 | . | TGTGCCTGGAGTGTAACGAGCGGGAGGGAGGAGACCCAGTACTTC | CAWSVTSGREETQYF
. | TRBJ1-2 | TRBV20-1 | . | TGCAGTGCAAGCCTCTATGGCTACACCTTC | CSASLYGYTF
. | TRBJ2-5 | TRBV9 | . | TGTGCCAGCAGCGTAGATGCGAGAGGCTCGGAGACCCAGTACTTC | CASSVDARGSETQYF
TRBD1 | TRBJ2-7 | TRBV11-3 | . | TGTGCCAGCAGCTTAGGACAGGGTCCCGAGCAGTACTTC | CASSLGQGPEQYF
. | TRBJ2-1 | TRBV5-4 | . | TGTGCCAGCAGCTTGGCCGGGGGGCTGTACAATGAGCAGTTCTTC | CASSLAGGLYNEQFF
. | TRBJ2-5 | TRBV7-2 | . | TGTGCCAGCAGCTTAGGGAGTCGGAAAGAGACCCAGTACTTC | CASSLGSRKETQYF
. | TRBJ2-1 | TRBV7-6 | . | TGTGCCAGCAGCTTAGAACCACTCTCGTACAATGAGCAGTTCTTC | CASSLEPLSYNEQFF
TRBD2 | TRBJ2-7 | TRBV27 | . | TGTGCCAGCAGTCCCTCAGCGGGACCGCGCTCCTACGAGCAGTACTTC | CASSPSAGPRSYEQYF
TRBD1 | TRBJ1-2 | TRBV5-1 | . | TGCGCCAGCACTCCCGGGACAGGGATGCCTGGCTACACCTTC | CASTPGTGMPGYTF
TRBD1 | TRBJ2-7 | TRBV28 | . | TGTGCCAGCAGTTTTGCCGGGGACAGCTACGAGCAGTACTTC | CASSFAGDSYEQYF
. | TRBJ2-2 | TRBV6-4 | . | TGTGCCAGCAGTGACGTTGCGGCCCCTGGATACGGGGAGCTGTTTTTT | CASSDVAAPGYGELFF